This TCR beta chain was recovered during a study of identifying expanded T cells in peripheral blood. CDR1 is SQVTM and CDR2 is ANQGSEA in the germline V gene. The V end was cut by 3 bases, the J end by 7 bases, with 10 bases between. There are 12 residues in the CDR3. Profiling relied on immunoSEQ multiplex PCR, and the TCRdb table lists in-frame clones only, not all of them. The sample holds fewer than 65,000 clones; around 87% are singletons and the top ten take 4.7%. The table lists this clone with a count of one. The sequence was obtained from a person aged 18 to 75 in good health. The chain carries TRBV29-1 and TRBJ2-4; D is ambiguous. What was sequenced was blood. The CDR3 DNA follows: TGCAGCGTTGATACTCCTGGCAACATTCAGTACTTC. This gives the protein CSVDTPGNIQYF.